Below, 8 T cell receptor beta chains from the same sample are listed, as sequenced in a study of read filtering for tumor transcriptome and immune sequencing. Molecular barcoded adaptors covering alpha/delta and beta/gamma chains were used on approximately 400 ng RNA. TCRdb reanalysed the reads using MiXCR and keeps one entry per CDR3 protein. The repertoire consists of tens of thousands of distinct CDR3 sequences, with roughly 20% occurring once and the leading ten covering around a sixth. Material for sequencing was a population of CD138-negative cells sorted from bone marrow. Receptor source: a donor at least 40 years old with multiple myeloma.

Ten or more counts support this clonotype. V and J are TRBV6-1 and TRBJ1-1; 8 nucleotides align to TRBD1. Germline CDR1 is MNHNS and CDR2 is SASEGT. The CDR3 extends over 12 amino acids. Losses at the gene ends were 6 bases for V and 7 bases for J; bases not matched to a gene: 4. CDR3 sequence (DNA): TGTGCCAGCAGCCCCGGACAGGGTGAAGCTTTCTTT. Its protein is CASSPGQGEAFF.

The chain combines TRBV6-5 with TRBJ1-1, with 8 bases that match TRBD1. The V and J ends lost 0 bases and 4 bases, in that order; junction bases with no gene match: 4. The CDR3 covers 15 residues. Germline CDR1 reads MNHEY; CDR2 reads SVGAGI. DNA of the CDR3: TGTGCCAGCAGTTACTCGGACAGGGCGAGCACTGAAGCTTTCTTT. This sequence encodes CASSYSDRASTEAFF.

The chain uses TRBV2 and TRBJ2-3; 7 positions match TRBD2. CDR1 and CDR2 from the germline V gene are SNHLY and FYNNEI. The CDR3 has 15 residues. V was pared by 3 bases and J by 2 bases, with 5 bases of the junction left unmatched. The CDR3 spells CASSEGAGPTDTQYF. The CDR3, as DNA: TGTGCCAGCAGTGAGGGAGCGGGGCCCACAGATACGCAGTATTTT.

This clonotype has a count of ten or more. This CDR3 reads CASRGRLAETNEQFF. CDR3 DNA sequence: TGTGCCAGCAGAGGTAGGCTAGCGGAAACGAATGAGCAGTTCTTC. The chain links TRBV28 to TRBJ2-1; 7 bases agree with TRBD2. V gave up 6 bases and J gave up 7 bases; unmatched junction bases: 12. The CDR3 runs to 15 residues. Germline V CDR1 and CDR2: MDHEN, SYDVKM.

Note on this clonotype: Mismatch with germline at one junction end may stem from a read error. The chain couples TRBV29-1 to TRBJ2-1; D call uncertain. CDR3 length equals 15 residues. Germline V CDR1 and CDR2: SQVTM, ANQGSEA. The CDR3 DNA is TGCAGCGTTGCCGATTGGCACAACCGAGTCCATGAGCGGTTCTTC. Translating gives CSVADWHNRVHERFF.

In this sample, this clonotype turned up many times. This chain uses TRBV7-6 with TRBJ2-1, with 15 bases that match TRBD2. The CDR3 length is 17 residues. Losses at the gene ends were 1 base for V and 7 bases for J; bases not matched to a gene: 5. Germline lookup yields CDR1 SGHVS and CDR2 FNYEAQ. CDR3 loop: CASSLDPGTSGRNEQFF. Here the CDR3 DNA reads TGTGCCAGCAGCTTAGATCCCGGGACTAGCGGGAGGAATGAGCAGTTCTTC.

This clonotype has at least ten counts. The V call is TRBV7-2, the J call TRBJ2-1; D is ambiguous. The CDR3 length is 12 residues. V lost 5 bases and J 6 bases, leaving 8 bases between the germline ends. Germline V gene sequence: CDR1 SGHTA, CDR2 FQGNSA. CDR3 coding DNA: TGTGCCAGCAGCCGTATCGGCAATGAGCAGTTCTTC. Residues: CASSRIGNEQFF. Combining the CDR3 with reference TRBV7-2 and TRBJ2-1 gives the whole variable domain GAGVSQSPSNKVTEKGKDVELRCDPISGHTALYWYRQSLGQGLEFLIYFQGNSAPDKSGLPSDRFSAERTGGSVSTLTIQRTQQEDSAVYLCASSRIGNEQFFGPGTRLTVL.

This clonotype was seen repeatedly, ten times or more. The chain couples TRBV2 to TRBJ2-7; possible D gene TRBD1, 9 bases. Trimming took off 5 bases at V and 4 bases at J, with 18 bases between the two ends. The CDR3 runs 15 residues. CDR1 and CDR2 (germline): SNHLY, FYNNEI. The CDR3 protein is CASSPYSGTGYEQYF. Written as DNA, the CDR3 is TGTGCCAGCAGTCCTTATAGCGGGACAGGGTACGAGCAGTACTTC.